This passage covers 32 T cell receptor beta chains from one sample sequenced in a study of blood T cell repertoires in COVID-19. Assay used: immunoSEQ multiplex PCR; TCRdb lists only in-frame clones, some missing. The sample contains 25,000 to 35,000 clones, about 90% of which appear only once. The sequenced sample was peripheral blood. These receptors all stem from a man aged 45 to 65 with active COVID-19.

The genes are TRBV5-4 and TRBJ2-1, with 11 bases matching TRBD2. Germline V gives CDR1 SGHNT, CDR2 YYREEE (reference sequence). V dropped 4 bases and J dropped 14; count of bases not matched to a gene: 14. This CDR3 region has 15 residues. This chain's CDR3 is CASSRTLAGDGVEFF. CDR3 coding DNA: TGTGCCAGCAGCCGAACACTAGCGGGGGATGGGGTGGAGTTCTTC.

The V call is TRBV6-5, the J call TRBJ1-4; 7 positions match TRBD1. V shed 7 bases, J shed 6 bases, and the junction held 11 bases outside the gene matches. This CDR3 region has 15 residues. Germline loops: CDR1 MNHEY, CDR2 SVGAGI. The CDR3 here is CASTLYEGGDEKLFF. The CDR3 nucleotides read TGTGCCAGCACCTTATATGAAGGGGGCGATGAAAAACTGTTTTTT.

V usage is TRBV11-3 and J usage is TRBJ2-7; 10 bases line up with TRBD1. From germline, CDR1 is SGHNT and CDR2 YENEEA. The CDR3 is 14 residues long. V was clipped by 1 base and J by 4 bases; unmatched bases: 1. CDR3 sequence: CASSLVDRGYEQYF. CDR3 coding DNA: TGTGCCAGCAGCTTAGTGGACAGGGGGTACGAGCAGTACTTC.

V usage is TRBV18 and J usage is TRBJ2-2, with TRBD2 matching 13 bases. Germline values: CDR1 KGHSH, CDR2 LQKENI. J gave up 4 bases and V 4 bases, and 12 bases lay outside the gene matches. This CDR3 has 19 residues. The CDR3 DNA sequence: TGTGCCAGCTCACACGGGACTAGCGGGACGATGAGCAGCACCGGGGAGCTGTTTTTT. It yields the protein CASSHGTSGTMSSTGELFF. Combining the CDR3 with reference TRBV18 and TRBJ2-2 gives the whole variable domain NAGVMQNPRHLVRRRGQEARLRCSPMKGHSHVYWYRQLPEEGLKFMVYLQKENIIDESGMPKERFSAEFPKEGPSILRIQQVVRGDSAAYFCASSHGTSGTMSSTGELFFGEGSRLTVL.

This clone was seen a handful of times. J is TRBJ2-1 and V is TRBV28, with 7 bases that match TRBD2. With 6 bases clipped from V and 8 bases from J, the junction kept 10 bases outside the gene matches. Germline-derived CDR1 and CDR2 are MDHEN and SYDVKM. CDR3 length equals 14 residues. The CDR3 nucleotides are TGTGCCAGCAGGGGTGGCGGGAGTTTGCATGAGCAGTTCTTC. As protein: CASRGGGSLHEQFF.

The chain carries TRBV18 and TRBJ1-4; D gene unclear. Trimming stripped 5 bases from V and 0 bases from J, with 7 bases between. Germline CDR1 reads KGHSH; CDR2 reads LQKENI. The CDR3 consists of 14 residues. The CDR3 bases are TGTGCCAGCTCAAGACAAGCAACTAATGAAAAACTGTTTTTT. The encoded protein is CASSRQATNEKLFF.

The CDR3 spells CASSPRTLTEANYGYTF. The CDR3 bases are TGTGCCAGCAGCCCTCGGACACTTACCGAAGCTAACTATGGCTACACCTTC. The chain employs TRBV9 and TRBJ1-2; D may be TRBD1 (5 bases). Trimming stripped 4 bases from V and 0 bases from J, with 19 bases between. CDR1 and CDR2 from the germline V gene are SGDLS and YYNGEE. This CDR3 has 17 amino acids.

This sequence joins TRBV6-5 and TRBJ1-2; 9 bases match TRBD1. The CDR3 spans 12 residues. Germline CDR1 and CDR2: MNHEY and SVGAGI. Trimming took 9 bases from V and 8 from J; bases not matched to a gene: 7. The CDR3 nucleotides read TGTGCCAGTATGCTGGGGACAGGGGGCTACACCTTC. Amino acids: CASMLGTGGYTF.

The chain combines TRBV18 with TRBJ2-4; 9 nucleotides match TRBD2. Germline lookup yields CDR1 KGHSH and CDR2 LQKENI. This CDR3 contains 14 residues. V was pared by 2 bases and J by 13 bases, with 9 bases of the junction left unmatched. The CDR3 here is CASSPNSGRSIQYF. As DNA, the CDR3 is TGTGCCAGCTCACCAAATAGCGGGAGAAGTATACAGTACTTC.

V and J are TRBV9 and TRBJ1-1; 7 nucleotides match TRBD1. This CDR3 has 15 residues. Germline assignment: CDR1 SGDLS and CDR2 YYNGEE. V was pared by 0 bases and J by 5 bases, with 7 bases of the junction left unmatched. CDR3 nucleotide sequence: TGTGCCAGCAGCGTAGGGGCAGGGGGACGAACTGAAGCTTTCTTT. Amino acid sequence: CASSVGAGGRTEAFF.

The chain couples TRBV5-1 to TRBJ2-7; TRBD1 might be the D (6 bases). CDR1 is SGHRS and CDR2 is YFSETQ in the germline V gene. The CDR3 consists of 15 residues. The V and J ends lost 3 bases and 1 base respectively, with 14 bases between them. The CDR3 DNA reads TGCGCCAGCAGCTGGGGGCGGGTCGGTTCCTACGAGCAGTACTTC. Protein product: CASSWGRVGSYEQYF. Full variable domain (missing parts from reference TRBV5-1 and TRBJ2-7): KAGVTQTPRYLIKTRGQQVTLSCSPISGHRSVSWYQQTPGQGLQFLFEYFSETQRNKGNFPGRFSGRQFSNSRSEMNVSTLELGDSALYLCASSWGRVGSYEQYFGPGTRLTVT.

The V call is TRBV27, the J call TRBJ2-7, with 10 bases aligning to TRBD1. Trimming cost V 4 bases and J 3 bases; bases outside gene matches: 6. CDR3 size: 15 residues. Germline CDR1 is MNHEY and CDR2 is SMNVEV (reference sequence). CDR3 in amino acids: CASSSPGQGNYEQYF. CDR3 bases: TGTGCCAGCAGTTCCCCGGGACAGGGGAACTACGAGCAGTACTTC.

The chain is built from TRBV29-1 and TRBJ2-2; TRBD2 aligns across 11 bases. The trim removed 4 bases at V and 2 bases at J, leaving 6 bases unmatched. Per germline, CDR1 SQVTM and CDR2 ANQGSEA. This CDR3 region has 16 residues. The CDR3 DNA is TGCAGCGTTGGGGCTAGCGGGAGGATCAACACCGGGGAGCTGTTTTTT. Translating it yields CSVGASGRINTGELFF.

This chain connects TRBV29-1 to TRBJ2-1, with 11 positions matching TRBD2. Germline CDR1 is SQVTM and CDR2 is ANQGSEA. Germline trimming cut 4 bases from V and 7 bases from J; bases unmatched to any gene: 6. The CDR3 is made up of 14 amino acids. This CDR3 reads CSVVAGGDSNEQFF. The CDR3 nucleotides read TGCAGCGTTGTAGCGGGAGGGGATAGTAATGAGCAGTTCTTC.

V gene TRBV25-1 combines with J gene TRBJ2-1; TRBD2 aligns across 13 bases. Looked up from germline, CDR1 is MGHDK and CDR2 is SYGVNS. J gave up 7 bases and V 6 bases, and 6 bases lay outside the gene matches. This CDR3 is built from 15 residues. CDR3 sequence: CASSSRTSGGNEQFF. CDR3 sequence (DNA): TGTGCCAGCAGCAGCAGGACTAGCGGGGGAAATGAGCAGTTCTTC.

The V and J genes are TRBV5-4 and TRBJ2-7; TRBD1 matches at 9 bases. This CDR3 has 14 amino acids. The germline V gene encodes CDR1 SGHNT and CDR2 YYREEE (reference sequence). Trimming took 2 bases from V and 2 from J; bases not matched to a gene: 2. The CDR3 loop is CASSLWDRAYEQYF. The DNA of the CDR3 is TGTGCCAGCAGCTTATGGGACAGGGCCTACGAGCAGTACTTC.

The V and J genes are TRBV3-1 (or the pseudogene TRBV3-2) and TRBJ2-7; maybe TRBD2 (5 bases). The CDR3 covers 13 residues. Trimming left V 3 bases short and J 1 base short, with 7 bases between. Germline CDR1 and CDR2: LGHDT and YNNKEL (reference sequence). CDR3 amino acids: CASSHGVSYEQYF. The DNA of the CDR3 is TGTGCCAGCAGCCACGGGGTATCCTACGAGCAGTACTTC.

V is TRBV7-2 and J is TRBJ2-1; TRBD2 agrees at 9 bases. This CDR3 has 16 amino acids. From germline, CDR1 is SGHTA and CDR2 FQGNSA. The junction had 9 bases not matched to a gene; V was cut back by 5 bases and J by 4 bases. Here the CDR3 DNA reads TGTGCCAGCAGCCCCACGCGGGGGGGCCCGTACAATGAGCAGTTCTTC. It is translated as CASSPTRGGPYNEQFF.

The V call is TRBV4-1, the J call TRBJ2-7; 12 positions agree with TRBD2. Germline lookup yields CDR1 MGHRA and CDR2 YSYEKL. Germline trimming cut 3 bases from V and 4 bases from J; bases unmatched to any gene: 7. The CDR3 is 16 residues long. CDR3 sequence reads: CASSQSSGGARYEQYF. As DNA, the CDR3 is TGCGCCAGCAGCCAGTCTAGCGGGGGGGCTCGGTACGAGCAGTACTTC.

This sequence joins TRBV19 and TRBJ1-1; D uncertain. Germline V gives CDR1 LNHDA, CDR2 SQIVND (reference sequence). The ends were cut back, 5 bases at V and 1 base at J, with 14 bases in the middle. The CDR3 runs to 15 residues. CDR3 region: CASSFRSPPNTEAFF. For the CDR3, the DNA is TGTGCCAGTAGTTTCCGGTCGCCCCCGAACACTGAAGCTTTCTTT.

The J gene is TRBJ2-3, the V gene TRBV7-2, with TRBD2 matching 7 bases. The CDR3 length is 12 residues. V dropped 5 bases and J dropped 12; count of bases not matched to a gene: 8. Looked up from germline, CDR1 is SGHTA and CDR2 is FQGNSA. CDR3 region: CASSIREGLQYF. The CDR3 region has the DNA TGTGCCAGCAGCATCAGGGAGGGCCTTCAGTATTTT. Combining the CDR3 with reference TRBV7-2 and TRBJ2-3 gives the whole variable domain GAGVSQSPSNKVTEKGKDVELRCDPISGHTALYWYRQSLGQGLEFLIYFQGNSAPDKSGLPSDRFSAERTGGSVSTLTIQRTQQEDSAVYLCASSIREGLQYFGPGTRLTVL.

V is TRBV7-2 and J is TRBJ1-5; maybe TRBD1 (5 bases). With 5 bases removed from V and 1 base from J, the gap between germline ends came to 12 bases. Germline V lookup: CDR1 SGHTA, CDR2 FQGNSA. The length of the CDR3 is 15 residues. The CDR3 loop is CASSTRTLSNQPQHF. In nucleotides, the CDR3 is TGTGCCAGCAGCACCAGGACACTAAGCAATCAGCCCCAGCATTTT.

This chain uses TRBV12-2 with TRBJ2-1; the table's D gene call, TRBD2, was not cross checked with the DNA. TRBV12-2 is tagged as a pseudogene. CDR3 length: 15 residues. This chain's CDR3 is CASRLAGTMYNEQFF. Here the CDR3 DNA reads TGTGCAAGTCGCTTAGCTGGGACTATGTACAATGAGCAGTTCTTC.

The chain has TRBV2 and TRBJ1-2; D gene uncertain. Per the germline V gene, CDR1 is SNHLY and CDR2 is FYNNEI. CDR3 length: 11 amino acids. V was trimmed by 7 bases and J by 4 bases, leaving 7 bases between them. The CDR3 DNA reads as TGTGCCAGCACGGGAGTCTATGGCTACACCTTC. Amino acids: CASTGVYGYTF.

This sequence joins TRBV5-4 and TRBJ2-5; 7 nucleotides agree with TRBD1. The germline gives CDR1 SGHNT, CDR2 YYREEE (reference sequence). The CDR3 is made up of 16 amino acids. J was trimmed by 2 bases and V by 4 bases; bases with no gene match: 11. CDR3 nucleotides: TGTGCCAGCAGCGATACCTTGGGACAGATTCAAGAGACCCAGTACTTC. Translated: CASSDTLGQIQETQYF.

The gene calls are TRBV15 and TRBJ2-5; possible D gene TRBD1, 5 bases. The germline gives CDR1 LNHNV, CDR2 YYDKDF (reference sequence). This CDR3 contains 13 residues. Trimming removed 7 bases from V and 2 bases from J, with 11 bases in between. CDR3 region: CATTPTAQETQYF. The DNA of the CDR3 is TGTGCCACCACTCCGACAGCACAAGAGACCCAGTACTTC.

The chain joins TRBV6-5 to TRBJ1-5, with 9 bases identical to TRBD1. Looked up from germline, CDR1 is MNHEY and CDR2 is SVGAGI. Trimming removed 6 bases from V and 6 bases from J; junction bases left unmatched: 9. The CDR3 runs to 15 residues. The CDR3 region is CASSLGQGFGQPQHF. CDR3 bases: TGTGCCAGCAGCCTGGGACAGGGTTTTGGTCAGCCCCAGCATTTT.

This chain joins TRBV5-5 and TRBJ2-5; D gene ambiguous. Germline V gives CDR1 SGHKS, CDR2 YYEKEE (reference sequence). The V end was cut by 4 bases, the J end by 1 base, with 11 bases between. The CDR3 covers 14 residues. The CDR3 DNA sequence: TGTGCCAGCAGCCGAAGCGTAGGCCAAGAGACCCAGTACTTC. Its translation is CASSRSVGQETQYF.

The chain recombines TRBV29-1 with TRBJ1-2; unclear D gene. The V and J ends lost 5 bases and 1 base respectively, with 14 bases between them. CDR1 SQVTM and CDR2 ANQGSEA come from the germline V gene. This CDR3 region has 14 residues. As DNA, the CDR3 is TGCAGCGTTCGGGTCAGCAACCTTAACTATGGCTACACCTTC. Translation: CSVRVSNLNYGYTF.

This chain connects TRBV9 to TRBJ1-1, with unresolved D. The V gene's germline CDR1 is SGDLS and CDR2 YYNGEE. V was trimmed by 0 bases and J by 5 bases, leaving 17 bases between them. The CDR3 runs to 16 residues. The CDR3 region is CASSVDGFGKATEAFF. The CDR3 DNA reads TGTGCCAGCAGCGTAGACGGGTTCGGGAAGGCGACTGAAGCTTTCTTT.

This clone appeared a single time. This sequence joins TRBV5-6 and TRBJ2-4; weak D call: TRBD1 (6 bases). The CDR3 is 14 residues long. Trimming took off 4 bases at V and 1 base at J, with 9 bases between the two ends. In germline, CDR1 is SGHDT, CDR2 YYEEEE. CDR3 DNA: TGTGCCAGCAGCCCGAGGGGGGCCAAAAACATTCAGTACTTC. Its protein product is CASSPRGAKNIQYF. Combining the CDR3 with reference TRBV5-6 and TRBJ2-4 gives the whole variable domain DAGVTQSPTHLIKTRGQQVTLRCSPKSGHDTVSWYQQALGQGPQFIFQYYEEEERQRGNFPDRFSGHQFPNYSSELNVNALLLGDSALYLCASSPRGAKNIQYFGAGTRLSVL.

The genes are TRBV28 and TRBJ1-1; TRBD1 matches 7 bases. The CDR3 loop spans 12 amino acids. Germline CDR1 reads MDHEN; CDR2 reads SYDVKM. J was trimmed by 11 bases and V by 6 bases; bases with no gene match: 9. CDR3 nucleotide sequence: TGTGCCAGCAGCCCGGGACAGTCTTGGGCTTTCTTT. It encodes CASSPGQSWAFF.